Below, 16 T cell receptor beta chains from the same sample are listed, as sequenced in a study of blood T cells in healthy people across ages. Next came a second PCR, run for about 7 to 12 cycles, which used a sample-barcoded 5' primer along with a J-beta primer mix. Each CDR3 protein gets one entry after TCRdb re-called the 5' RACE reads with MiXCR. The top ten clones hold roughly 18% of a sample with 550,000 to 700,000 distinct CDR3 sequences, 27% of them seen once. The sequenced material came from blood. The receptors shown here come from a woman aged 65 to 85 in good health.

This sequence joins TRBV29-1 and TRBJ1-5; D remains ambiguous. This CDR3 has 13 amino acids. CDR1 is SQVTM and CDR2 is ANQGSEA in the germline V gene. V was clipped by 4 bases and J by 0 bases, with 7 bases between them. Here the CDR3 DNA reads TGCAGCGTTGGGGGTTATAGCAATCAGCCCCAGCATTTT. It is translated as CSVGGYSNQPQHF.

J is TRBJ2-5 and V is TRBV5-1; TRBD2 matches at 12 bases. Germline-derived CDR1 and CDR2 are SGHRS and YFSETQ. The CDR3 is 16 residues long. The trim removed 3 bases at V and 3 bases at J, leaving 6 bases unmatched. The CDR3 region is CASSSMRTSGKETQYF. CDR3 DNA: TGCGCCAGCAGCTCGATGAGGACTAGCGGGAAAGAGACCCAGTACTTC.

V usage is TRBV7-2 and J usage is TRBJ2-2; TRBD2 might be the D (6 bases). The CDR3 has 16 residues. Trimming cost V 2 bases and J 2 bases, with 12 bases left between them. Per the germline V gene, CDR1 is SGHTA and CDR2 is FQGNSA. The CDR3 DNA is TGTGCCAGCAGCTTACAGGGACTGAGAAACACCGGGGAGCTGTTTTTT. This gives the protein CASSLQGLRNTGELFF.

This chain links TRBV12-3 or TRBV12-4 with TRBJ1-1, with D unclear. V was clipped by 5 bases and J by 4 bases, with 11 bases between them. The CDR3 extends over 13 amino acids. CDR3 in DNA: TGTGCCAGCAGTCGAATGGAAGGCACTGAAGCTTTCTTT. Its translation is CASSRMEGTEAFF.

In the case of this clonotype: A read error is possible here, since a much larger clone lies one base away. The chain joins TRBV14 to TRBJ1-2; tentative D call: TRBD1 (6 bases). CDR1 and CDR2 from the germline V gene are SGHDN and FVKESK. This CDR3 is built from 18 residues. The CDR3 loop is CTSSQGRDKFRTNYGYTF. The DNA of the CDR3 is TGTACCAGCAGCCAAGGCAGGGACAAATTTCGAACTAACTATGGCTACACCTTC.

This chain connects TRBV11-3 to TRBJ2-2; D is unresolved. Trimming stripped 2 bases from V and 0 bases from J, with 7 bases between. CDR3 length: 15 amino acids. Germline CDR1 SGHNT, CDR2 YENEEA. CDR3 sequence reads: CASSLLGTNTGELFF. The CDR3, as DNA: TGTGCCAGCAGCTTACTGGGGACGAACACCGGGGAGCTGTTTTTT. Filled out from reference TRBV11-3 and TRBJ2-2, the complete variable domain reads EAGVVQSPRYKIIEKKQPVAFWCNPISGHNTLYWYLQNLGQGPELLIRYENEEAVDDSQLPKDRFSAERLKGVDSTLKIQPAELGDSAVYLCASSLLGTNTGELFFGEGSRLTVL.

This clonotype was seen once. V and J are TRBV5-1 and TRBJ2-3; the D gene is possibly TRBD1 (5 bases). V was clipped by 7 bases and J by 4 bases, with 22 bases between them. Germline CDR1 and CDR2: SGHRS and YFSETQ. CDR3 size: 16 residues. The CDR3 DNA follows: TGCGCCAGCTCGGGCGGTGGCAGGGCTTTTGCAGATACGCAGTATTTT. Amino acids: CASSGGGRAFADTQYF.

This clonotype was counted between two and nine times. V usage is TRBV28 and J usage is TRBJ2-3; 8 nucleotides agree with TRBD2. The CDR3 is 17 amino acids. CDR1 is MDHEN and CDR2 is SYDVKM in the germline V gene. Trimming cost V 5 bases and J 2 bases; bases outside gene matches: 12. CDR3 protein: CASSQATQAGATDTQYF. In DNA, the CDR3 is TGTGCCAGCAGTCAAGCAACACAAGCGGGGGCCACAGATACGCAGTATTTT.

This clonotype occurred a few times. The chain recombines TRBV7-3 with TRBJ2-2, with a possible D match to TRBD2 (5 bases). Germline V gene data show CDR1 as SGHTA and CDR2 as FQGTGA. This CDR3 is 14 amino acids long. Trimming removed 5 bases at V and 7 bases at J, with 14 bases between. This chain's CDR3 is CASSPDPGGGELFF. CDR3 nucleotide sequence: TGTGCCAGCAGCCCGGACCCCGGAGGCGGGGAGCTGTTTTTT.

In its sample, this clonotype was seen many times. The chain combines TRBV7-2 with TRBJ2-5; D is perhaps TRBD2 (6 bases). Germline assignment: CDR1 SGHTA and CDR2 FQGNSA. Trimming pared 3 bases from V and 5 bases from J, leaving 13 bases between. This CDR3 is built from 14 residues. CDR3 loop: CASSLVGGEETQYF. The CDR3 DNA follows: TGTGCCAGCAGCTTGGTCGGGGGAGAGGAGACCCAGTACTTC.

This sequence joins TRBV11-3 and TRBJ2-4, with TRBD1 as a possible D gene (6 bases). The V end lost 1 base, the J end lost 9 bases, and 13 bases lay between the germline ends. This CDR3 is built from 14 residues. CDR1 is SGHNT, CDR2 YENEEA, per germline. CDR3 in DNA: TGTGCCAGCAGCTTAGGGGCAGGGGATCGCATTCAGTACTTC. Translation: CASSLGAGDRIQYF.

In this sample, this clonotype turned up a few times. This chain joins TRBV5-1 and TRBJ2-5; D perhaps matches TRBD2 (6 bases). The CDR3 covers 15 residues. Per the germline V gene, CDR1 is SGHRS and CDR2 is YFSETQ. V was trimmed by 1 base and J by 7 bases, leaving 17 bases between them. The CDR3: CASSLPREAGGTQYF. In DNA form, the CDR3 reads TGCGCCAGCAGCTTGCCTCGGGAAGCCGGGGGGACCCAGTACTTC.

V usage is TRBV2 and J usage is TRBJ2-5; TRBD1 matches at 9 bases. Germline lookup yields CDR1 SNHLY and CDR2 FYNNEI. After removal of 8 bases from V and 14 bases from J, the junction contained 21 bases not matched to a gene. The CDR3 totals 15 residues. The CDR3 sequence: CASGDYLPGQGSSYF. In DNA form, the CDR3 reads TGTGCCAGCGGCGACTACTTACCGGGACAGGGAAGTTCATACTTC.

Concerning this clonotype: At one of its ends the junction is not consistent with the germline gene, which may arise from a read error. V usage is TRBV4-3 and J usage is TRBJ1-3; 7 nucleotides agree with TRBD1. The CDR3 has 15 amino acids. Germline values: CDR1 LGHNA, CDR2 YSLEER. CDR3 DNA sequence: TGCGCCAGCAGCCAAGTCAACAGGGGAGGAAACACCATATACTTT. Translation: CASSQVNRGGNTIYF.

This clonotype was seen more than once but under ten times. As the CDR3 is not closed by the conserved phenylalanine or tryptophan, this likely results from a read error. The chain joins TRBV10-3 to TRBJ2-7; D unclear. Trimming removed 4 bases from V and 0 bases from J, with 4 bases in between. The V gene's germline CDR1 is ENHRY and CDR2 SYGVKD. This CDR3 is built from 12 residues. CDR3 sequence (DNA): TGTGCCATCAGTGGCGACTCCTACGAGCAGTACCTC. Protein sequence: CAISGDSYEQYL.

The chain carries TRBV4-2 and TRBJ2-1; tentatively, D is TRBD1 or TRBD2 (5 bases each). Germline V CDR1 and CDR2: LGHNA, YNFKEQ. CDR3 size: 18 residues. The V and J ends lost 0 bases and 2 bases respectively, with 17 bases between them. CDR3 amino acids: CASSQEGDTIPTYNEQFF. CDR3 sequence (DNA): TGTGCCAGCAGCCAAGAGGGGGATACTATCCCGACCTACAATGAGCAGTTCTTC.